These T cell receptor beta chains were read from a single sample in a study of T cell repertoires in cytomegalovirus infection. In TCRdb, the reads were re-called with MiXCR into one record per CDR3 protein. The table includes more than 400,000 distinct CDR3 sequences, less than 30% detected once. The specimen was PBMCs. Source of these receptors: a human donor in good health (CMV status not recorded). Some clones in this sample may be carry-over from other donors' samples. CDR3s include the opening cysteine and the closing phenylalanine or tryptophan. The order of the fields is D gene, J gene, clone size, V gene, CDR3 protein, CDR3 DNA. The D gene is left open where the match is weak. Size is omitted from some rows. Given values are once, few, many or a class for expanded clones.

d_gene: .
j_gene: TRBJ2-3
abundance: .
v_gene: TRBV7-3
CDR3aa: CASSSVSTDTQYF
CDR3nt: TGTGCCAGCAGCTCTGTTAGCACAGATACGCAGTATTTT

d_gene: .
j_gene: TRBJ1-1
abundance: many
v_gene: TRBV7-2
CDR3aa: CASMREGPNTEAFF
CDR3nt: TGTGCCAGCATGCGGGAGGGCCCGAACACTGAAGCTTTCTTT

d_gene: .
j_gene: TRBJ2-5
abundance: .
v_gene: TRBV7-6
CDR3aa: CASSPDGQSQETQYF
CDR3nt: TGTGCCAGCAGCCCAGATGGACAGTCCCAAGAGACCCAGTACTTC

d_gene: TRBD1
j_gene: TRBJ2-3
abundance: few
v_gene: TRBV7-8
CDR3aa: CASSLVGQGADTQYF
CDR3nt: TGTGCCAGCAGCTTAGTTGGACAGGGGGCAGATACGCAGTATTTT

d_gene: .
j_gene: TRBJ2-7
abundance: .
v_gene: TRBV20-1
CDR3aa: CSARKTQGSEQYF
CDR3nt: TGCAGTGCCCGTAAAACACAGGGTTCCGAGCAGTACTTC

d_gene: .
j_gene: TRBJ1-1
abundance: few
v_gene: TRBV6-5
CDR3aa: CASSYSRFGNPTEAFF
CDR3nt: TGTGCCAGCAGTTACTCGAGATTCGGAAACCCCACTGAAGCTTTCTTT

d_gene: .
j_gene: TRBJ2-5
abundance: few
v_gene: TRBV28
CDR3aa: CASTLGRGRRETQYF
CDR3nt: TGTGCCAGCACCCTGGGAAGGGGGAGGCGAGAGACCCAGTACTTC

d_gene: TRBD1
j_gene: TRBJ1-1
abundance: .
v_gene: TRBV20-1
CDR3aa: CSARRSDRGANTEAFF
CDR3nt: TGCAGTGCTCGAAGATCCGACAGGGGTGCGAACACTGAAGCTTTCTTT

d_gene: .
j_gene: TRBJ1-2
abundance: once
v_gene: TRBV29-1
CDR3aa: CSVETKGLYGYTF
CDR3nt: TGCAGCGTTGAAACGAAGGGTCTCTATGGCTACACCTTC

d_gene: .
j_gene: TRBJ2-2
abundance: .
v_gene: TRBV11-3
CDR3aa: CASSLQSGGTGELFF
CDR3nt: TGTGCCAGCAGCTTACAGTCTGGCGGGACCGGGGAGCTGTTTTTT

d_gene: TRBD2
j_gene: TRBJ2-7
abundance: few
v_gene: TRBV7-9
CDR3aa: CASSTGTTSSYEQYF
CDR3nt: TGTGCCAGCAGCACCGGGACTACGAGCTCCTACGAGCAGTACTTC

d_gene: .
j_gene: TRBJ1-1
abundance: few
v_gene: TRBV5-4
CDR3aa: CASSLLDTGGTEAFF
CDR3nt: TGTGCCAGCAGCTTACTGGACACCGGAGGTACTGAAGCTTTCTTT

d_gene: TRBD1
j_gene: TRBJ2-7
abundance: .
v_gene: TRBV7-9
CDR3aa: CASSSSSGTDLYEQYF
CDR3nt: TGTGCCAGCAGTTCCTCCTCTGGGACAGATCTTTACGAGCAGTACTTC

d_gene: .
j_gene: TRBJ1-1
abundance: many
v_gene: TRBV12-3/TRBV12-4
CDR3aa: CASSLRHGNTEAFF
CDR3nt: TGTGCCAGCAGTTTGAGACATGGAAACACTGAAGCTTTCTTT

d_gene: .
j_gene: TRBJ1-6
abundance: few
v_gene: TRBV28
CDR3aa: CANSKGNRADSPLHF
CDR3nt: TGTGCCAACTCAAAGGGGAACAGGGCGGATTCACCCCTCCACTTT

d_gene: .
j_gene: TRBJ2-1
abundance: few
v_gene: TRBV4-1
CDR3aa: CASSQDLGNNEQFF
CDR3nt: TGCGCCAGCAGCCAAGATTTAGGGAATAATGAGCAGTTCTTC

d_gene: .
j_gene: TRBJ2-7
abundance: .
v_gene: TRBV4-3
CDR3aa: CASSQEIGTSIYEQYF
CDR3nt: TGCGCCAGCAGCCAAGAAATCGGTACTAGCATCTACGAGCAGTACTTC

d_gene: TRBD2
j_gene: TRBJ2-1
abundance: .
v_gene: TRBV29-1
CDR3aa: CSVRTSGRINEQFF
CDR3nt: TGCAGCGTCAGGACTAGCGGGAGGATCAATGAGCAGTTCTTC

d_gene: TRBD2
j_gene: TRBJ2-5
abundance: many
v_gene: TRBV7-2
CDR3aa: CASSLVATSGRKTQYF
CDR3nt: TGTGCCAGCAGCTTAGTGGCGACTAGCGGGAGAAAGACCCAGTACTTC

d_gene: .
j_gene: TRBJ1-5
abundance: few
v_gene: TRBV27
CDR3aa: CASSFAQGSNQPQHF
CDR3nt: TGTGCCAGCAGTTTCGCACAGGGCAGCAATCAGCCCCAGCATTTT

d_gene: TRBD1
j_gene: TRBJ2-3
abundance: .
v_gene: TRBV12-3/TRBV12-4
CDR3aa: CASSTPSGQGADTQYF
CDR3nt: TGTGCCAGCAGTACACCATCGGGACAGGGGGCAGATACGCAGTATTTT

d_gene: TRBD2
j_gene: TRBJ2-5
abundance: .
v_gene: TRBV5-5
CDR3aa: CASSLLFSGNVETQYF
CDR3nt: TGTGCCAGCAGCTTGTTGTTTAGCGGGAACGTGGAGACCCAGTACTTC

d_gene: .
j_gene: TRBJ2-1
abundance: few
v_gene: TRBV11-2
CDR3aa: CASTQGRSEQFF
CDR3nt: TGTGCCAGCACCCAAGGCAGGAGCGAGCAGTTCTTC

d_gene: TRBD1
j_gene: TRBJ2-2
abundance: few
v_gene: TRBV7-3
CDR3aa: CASRYGTGGTGELFF
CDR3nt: TGTGCCAGCAGATACGGGACAGGGGGCACCGGGGAGCTGTTTTTT

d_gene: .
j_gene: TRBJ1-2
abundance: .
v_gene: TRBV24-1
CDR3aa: CATSEQRRYGYTF
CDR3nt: TGTGCCACCAGTGAACAACGACGGTATGGCTACACCTTC

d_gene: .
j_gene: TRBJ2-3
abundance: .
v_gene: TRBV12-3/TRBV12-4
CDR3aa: CASSLGGPDTDTQYF
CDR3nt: TGTGCCAGCAGTTTAGGGGGCCCTGACACAGATACGCAGTATTTT

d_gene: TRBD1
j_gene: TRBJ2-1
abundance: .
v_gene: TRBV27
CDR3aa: CASSLEGQGDEQFF
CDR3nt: TGTGCCAGCAGTTTAGAAGGACAGGGGGATGAGCAGTTCTTC

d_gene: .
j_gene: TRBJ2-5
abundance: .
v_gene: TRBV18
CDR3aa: CASSPPSGAVGETQYF
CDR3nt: TGTGCCAGCTCACCACCGTCAGGGGCCGTAGGAGAGACCCAGTACTTC

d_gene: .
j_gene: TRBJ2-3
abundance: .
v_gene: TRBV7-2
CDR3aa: CASSLWDIKDTQYF
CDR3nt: TGTGCCAGCAGCTTATGGGACATCAAAGATACGCAGTATTTT

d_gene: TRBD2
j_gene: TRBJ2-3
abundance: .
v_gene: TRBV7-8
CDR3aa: CASSRTSGRLNTQYF
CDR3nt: TGTGCCAGCAGCCGGACTAGCGGGAGGTTGAATACGCAGTATTTT

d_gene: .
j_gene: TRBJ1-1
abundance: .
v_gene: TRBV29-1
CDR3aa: CSVAPQNTEAFF
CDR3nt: TGCAGCGTTGCGCCGCAGAACACTGAAGCTTTCTTT

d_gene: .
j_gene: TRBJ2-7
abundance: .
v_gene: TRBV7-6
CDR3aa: CASSLGQGRAEQYF
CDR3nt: TGTGCCAGCAGCTTGGGCCAGGGGCGCGCCGAGCAGTACTTC

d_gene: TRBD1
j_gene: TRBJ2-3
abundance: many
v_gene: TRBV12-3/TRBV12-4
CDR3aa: CASRPTGGRPDTQYF
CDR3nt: TGTGCCAGCAGACCAACAGGGGGCAGGCCAGATACGCAGTATTTT

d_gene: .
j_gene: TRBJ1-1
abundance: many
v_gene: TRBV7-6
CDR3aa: CASSREMNTEAFF
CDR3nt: TGTGCCAGCAGCCGGGAGATGAACACTGAAGCTTTCTTT

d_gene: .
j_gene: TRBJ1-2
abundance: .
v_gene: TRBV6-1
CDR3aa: CASRGRAAGYTF
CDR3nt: TGTGCCAGCAGGGGCAGGGCTGCTGGCTACACCTTC

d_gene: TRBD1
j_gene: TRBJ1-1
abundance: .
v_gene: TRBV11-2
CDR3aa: CASSDPGQGWSEAFF
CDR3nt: TGTGCCAGCAGCGACCCGGGACAGGGATGGTCTGAAGCTTTCTTT

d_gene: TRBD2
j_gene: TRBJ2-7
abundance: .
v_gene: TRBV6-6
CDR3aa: CASSYSTGGRDHEQYF
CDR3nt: TGTGCCAGCAGTTACTCCACGGGGGGGCGGGACCACGAGCAGTACTTC

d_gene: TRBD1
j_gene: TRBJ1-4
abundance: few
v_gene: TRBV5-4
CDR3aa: CASSREGANEKLFF
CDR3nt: TGTGCCAGCAGCAGGGAGGGGGCAAATGAAAAACTGTTTTTT

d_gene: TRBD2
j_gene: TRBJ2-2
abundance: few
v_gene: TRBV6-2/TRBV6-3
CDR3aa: CASSPGLAGALNTGELFF
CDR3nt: TGTGCCAGCAGTCCGGGACTAGCGGGAGCGCTGAACACCGGGGAGCTGTTTTTT

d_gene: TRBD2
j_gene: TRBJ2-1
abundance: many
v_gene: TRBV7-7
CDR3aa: CASSLSEREGYNEQFF
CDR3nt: TGTGCTAGCAGCTTATCCGAGCGGGAAGGGTACAATGAGCAGTTCTTC

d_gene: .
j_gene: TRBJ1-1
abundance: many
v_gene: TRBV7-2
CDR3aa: CASSINREPAFF
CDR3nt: TGTGCCAGCAGCATTAACAGGGAACCAGCTTTCTTT

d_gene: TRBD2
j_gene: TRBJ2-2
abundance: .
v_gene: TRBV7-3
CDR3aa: CASRASGNTGELVF
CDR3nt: TGTGCCAGCCGAGCTAGCGGGAACACCGGGGAGCTGGTTTTT

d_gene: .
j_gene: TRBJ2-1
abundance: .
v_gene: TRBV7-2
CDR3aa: CASSSALTYNEQFF
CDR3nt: TGTGCCAGCAGCTCCGCTCTAACCTACAATGAGCAGTTCTTC

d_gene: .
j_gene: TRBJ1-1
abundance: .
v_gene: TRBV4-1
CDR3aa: CASSQDPGFGTEAFF
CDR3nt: TGCGCCAGCAGCCAAGATCCGGGGTTCGGCACTGAAGCTTTCTTT

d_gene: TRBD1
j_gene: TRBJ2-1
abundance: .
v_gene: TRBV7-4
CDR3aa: CASSRAGQGENEKFF
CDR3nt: TGTGCCAGCAGCCGAGCTGGACAGGGCGAGAATGAGAAGTTCTTC